Given below is one T cell receptor beta chain in context. As yet, its antigen is unknown. Some clones are missing from TCRdb's copy, which holds only in-frame ones; the method was immunoSEQ multiplex PCR. The sample records hundreds of thousands of clones, roughly 70% being singletons. These data come from a study of shared clonotypes between healthy human individuals. Findings and limits, study-wide: Sample collection involved blood only; tissue repertoires are likely different. In general, naive subsets displayed greater estimated richness than memory subsets did.

The CDR3 spans 15 residues. The V gene's germline CDR1 is SGHRS and CDR2 YFSETQ. The source of this sequence is a woman aged 25-40 years in good health. The gene calls are TRBV5-1 and TRBJ2-5; D call uncertain. The DNA end is more similar to TRBJ2-7, so the J call may be wrong. The sequencing input was memory CD4+ T cells sorted from blood. Noted subset: CD45RA-negative fraction. The CDR3 DNA reads as TGCGCCAGCAGCTTGGCGACTCTCCCCGATCCCGAGCAGTACTTC. It codes for CASSLATLPDPEQYF.